A single sample is the source of the 20 T cell receptor beta chains below, sequenced in a study of blood T cell repertoires in COVID-19. Only in-frame clones appear in the TCRdb table, and some are missing; sequencing was by immunoSEQ multiplex PCR. The table shows 200,000 to 250,000 clones, with roughly nine tenths occurring only once. Sequences were obtained from peripheral blood. The receptors here all came from a man aged 25-40 years with acute or convalescent COVID-19.

The chain employs TRBV7-9 and TRBJ2-6, with D perhaps TRBD2 (6 bases). The CDR3 spans 17 residues. The ends were cut back, 5 bases at V and 2 bases at J, with 16 bases in the middle. Germline CDR1 SEHNR, CDR2 FQNEAQ (reference sequence). The CDR3 is CASSGWGVTPGANVLTF. The DNA of the CDR3 is TGTGCCAGCAGCGGTTGGGGGGTCACCCCTGGGGCCAACGTCCTGACTTTC.

The V and J genes are TRBV10-1 and TRBJ1-1; 9 bases match TRBD1. The J segment lost 2 bases and the V segment lost 5 bases, leaving 6 bases of the junction unmatched. The germline V gene has CDR1 WNHNN and CDR2 SYGVQD (reference sequence). The CDR3 has 15 amino acids. CDR3 nucleotide sequence: TGCGCCAGCAGTCCCGGGACAGGGCCCAACACTGAAGCTTTCTTT. This gives the protein CASSPGTGPNTEAFF.

This clone was counted only a few times. This rearrangement joins TRBV5-1 to TRBJ1-1; no definite D call. The CDR3 totals 12 residues. Trimming removed 0 bases from V and 5 bases from J, with 5 bases in between. Germline-derived CDR1 and CDR2 are SGHRS and YFSETQ. The CDR3 reads CASSLERTEAFF. The CDR3 DNA is TGCGCCAGCAGCTTGGAGAGGACTGAAGCTTTCTTT.

The chain carries TRBV6-5 and TRBJ2-7, with 15 positions matching TRBD2. The junction had 5 bases not matched to a gene; V was cut back by 2 bases and J by 6 bases. Per germline, CDR1 MNHEY and CDR2 SVGAGI. The CDR3 is 16 amino acids. The CDR3 nucleotides are TGTGCCAGCAGTTACACGGGGACTAGCGGGGGGCTCGAGCAGTACTTC. Translated, it gives CASSYTGTSGGLEQYF.

The V call is TRBV6-5, the J call TRBJ2-2; D is possibly TRBD1 (5 bases). Looked up from germline, CDR1 is MNHEY and CDR2 is SVGAGI. Trimming removed 6 bases from V and 2 bases from J, with 7 bases in between. The CDR3 has 13 residues. The chain's CDR3 is CASRTANTGELFF. CDR3 nucleotides: TGTGCCAGCAGGACAGCTAACACCGGGGAGCTGTTTTTT.

This clone was observed once. The rearrangement uses TRBV3-1 (or the pseudogene TRBV3-2) and TRBJ1-1; 9 positions agree with TRBD1. CDR3 length equals 15 residues. Germline trimming cut 5 bases from V and 2 bases from J; bases unmatched to any gene: 6. The V gene's germline CDR1 is LGHDT and CDR2 YNNKEL (reference sequence). CDR3 bases: TGTGCCAGCAGCAAAGGGACAGGGCCAAACACTGAAGCTTTCTTT. It translates to CASSKGTGPNTEAFF.

The chain has TRBV6-6 and TRBJ2-3; 7 bases match TRBD2. CDR1 and CDR2 from the germline V gene are MNHNY and SVGAGI (reference sequence). The CDR3 sequence is 15 residues long. Germline trimming cut 4 bases from V and 0 bases from J; bases unmatched to any gene: 4. CDR3 region: CASSFKRGSTDTQYF. The CDR3 DNA reads TGTGCCAGCAGTTTCAAGCGGGGTAGCACAGATACGCAGTATTTT.

This chain uses TRBV25-1 with TRBJ1-2, with D hard to call. Germline V CDR1 and CDR2: MGHDK, SYGVNS. CDR3 size: 14 residues. Trimming took off 3 bases at V and 10 bases at J, with 18 bases between the two ends. In DNA, the CDR3 is TGTGCCAGCAGTGATGGGAGACAACTCCAGGTCTACACCTTC. Its protein product is CASSDGRQLQVYTF.

V and J are TRBV5-5 and TRBJ1-5; D not resolved. This CDR3 contains 15 residues. V gave up 3 bases and J gave up 4 bases, with 14 bases separating them. Per the germline V gene, CDR1 is SGHKS and CDR2 is YYEKEE (reference sequence). The CDR3 DNA reads as TGTGCCAGCAGCTCGGTACGGGGATTTAATCAGCCCCAGCATTTT. It codes for CASSSVRGFNQPQHF.

The chain combines TRBV5-6 with TRBJ2-1; perhaps TRBD1 as D (6 bases). Germline V CDR1 and CDR2: SGHDT, YYEEEE. There are 14 residues in the CDR3. The V end was cut by 0 bases, the J end by 7 bases, with 11 bases between. The CDR3 nucleotides read TGTGCCAGCAGCTTGGCTCAGGGGAGAAATGAGCAGTTCTTC. Translated, it gives CASSLAQGRNEQFF. The entire variable domain, with the rest obtained from reference TRBV5-6 and TRBJ2-1, is as follows: DAGVTQSPTHLIKTRGQQVTLRCSPKSGHDTVSWYQQALGQGPQFIFQYYEEEERQRGNFPDRFSGHQFPNYSSELNVNALLLGDSALYLCASSLAQGRNEQFFGPGTRLTVL.

The V gene is TRBV9, the J gene TRBJ2-1, with 9 bases identical to TRBD1. The CDR3 totals 15 residues. V lost 1 base to trimming and J lost 6 bases; unmatched junction nucleotides: 5. In germline, CDR1 is SGDLS, CDR2 YYNGEE. CDR3 sequence (DNA): TGTGCCAGCAGCGTATTGGGACAGGGTATCAATGAGCAGTTCTTC. Translated: CASSVLGQGINEQFF.

The genes are TRBV28 and TRBJ2-7; possibly TRBD1 for D (5 bases). The CDR3 loop spans 15 amino acids. Germline loops: CDR1 MDHEN, CDR2 SYDVKM. Trimming pared 6 bases from V and 2 bases from J, leaving 17 bases between. The CDR3, as DNA: TGTGCCAGCAGCAATCTTCCAGGGCCACCCTACGAGCAGTACTTC. This sequence encodes CASSNLPGPPYEQYF.

V usage is TRBV28 and J usage is TRBJ2-7; D uncertain. This CDR3 is 14 amino acids long. CDR1 and CDR2 from the germline V gene are MDHEN and SYDVKM. Deletions cut 6 bases from V and 2 bases from J, with 14 bases between. This CDR3 reads CASSAGGAPYEQYF. CDR3 DNA: TGTGCCAGCAGCGCCGGTGGAGCGCCCTACGAGCAGTACTTC.

The V gene is TRBV19, the J gene TRBJ2-1, with 9 bases identical to TRBD2. Looked up from germline, CDR1 is LNHDA and CDR2 is SQIVND (reference sequence). Trimming cost V 9 bases and J 2 bases; bases outside gene matches: 5. The CDR3 spans 14 residues. CDR3 bases: TGTGCCAGCGGTAGCGGGAGAACCTACAATGAGCAGTTCTTC. Its translation is CASGSGRTYNEQFF. The full variable domain, rest sourced from reference TRBV19 and TRBJ2-1, is DGGITQSPKYLFRKEGQNVTLSCEQNLNHDAMYWYRQDPGQGLRLIYYSQIVNDFQKGDIAEGYSVSREKKESFPLTVTSAQKNPTAFYLCASGSGRTYNEQFFGPGTRLTVL.

The gene calls are TRBV11-3 and TRBJ2-7, with D possibly matching TRBD1 (5 bases). The germline V gene encodes CDR1 SGHNT and CDR2 YENEEA. The V end was cut by 0 bases, the J end by 6 bases, with 9 bases between. This CDR3 region has 13 residues. CDR3 in DNA: TGTGCCAGCAGCTTAGACAAGGGGTCCGAGCAGTACTTC. Translated: CASSLDKGSEQYF.

The chain links TRBV5-1 to TRBJ2-2; the match to TRBD2 covers 11 bases. The junction had 9 bases not matched to a gene; V was cut back by 4 bases and J by 4 bases. The CDR3 runs 17 residues. The germline CDR1 and CDR2 sequences are SGHRS and YFSETQ. CDR3 DNA: TGCGCCAGCAGCCGCCAACTAGCGGGAGATGGCACCGGGGAGCTGTTTTTT. Its translation: CASSRQLAGDGTGELFF.

The V and J genes are TRBV2 and TRBJ2-1; weak D call: TRBD1 (6 bases). Germline V gives CDR1 SNHLY, CDR2 FYNNEI. This CDR3 has 14 amino acids. V shed 4 bases and J shed 6 bases, with 13 bases lying between them. The CDR3 coding sequence is TGTGCCAGCAGTGTCCTACAGGGAAGCAATGAGCAGTTCTTC. It encodes CASSVLQGSNEQFF.

J is TRBJ1-2 and V is TRBV28; D is possibly TRBD1 (6 bases). This CDR3 is 17 amino acids long. Between the trimmed V and J ends, which lost 6 bases and 8 bases, there was a span of 28 bases. In germline, CDR1 is MDHEN, CDR2 SYDVKM. The CDR3 DNA sequence: TGTGCCAGCAGACGTGCTGGGGGGGGCGGCCGCCAGGAAGGCTACACCTTC. This sequence encodes CASRRAGGGGRQEGYTF.

This clone is a singleton in its sample. V gene TRBV6-5 combines with J gene TRBJ1-2; a possible D gene is TRBD1 (6 bases). Germline assignment: CDR1 MNHEY and CDR2 SVGAGI. The CDR3 totals 15 residues. V was clipped by 7 bases and J by 1 base, with 16 bases between them. DNA for the CDR3: TGTGCCAGCATGACACACGGGGGGCTTAACTATGGCTACACCTTC. This codes for CASMTHGGLNYGYTF.

The chain couples TRBV19 to TRBJ2-7; 10 bases map to TRBD2. The CDR3 length is 16 residues. Germline CDR1 is LNHDA and CDR2 is SQIVND (reference sequence). J gave up 5 bases and V 5 bases, and 12 bases lay outside the gene matches. The DNA for the CDR3 is TGTGCCAGTAGTCCCCGGGCTAGCGGGAGCTGGAACGAGCAGTACTTC. This translates into CASSPRASGSWNEQYF.